The entry that follows covers one TCR beta chain sequence. The germline gives CDR1 SGHTA, CDR2 FQGNSA. This CDR3 has 14 amino acids. V was pared by 0 bases and J by 4 bases, with 2 bases of the junction left unmatched. In the source study's methods: Estimation of nucleated cell counts relied on the amplification of reference gene primers. Assay: immunoSEQ multiplex PCR; the TCRdb copy retains only in-frame clones and omits some. V, J and clone size reflect that table, while D and trimming were determined from the DNA. Among more than 350,000 clones, roughly 90% were seen once, and the ten largest hold approximately 3%. The entry originates in a study of blood T cell repertoires in COVID-19.

Sequencing was performed on peripheral blood. The chain recombines TRBV7-2 with TRBJ2-7, with TRBD2 matching over 8 bases. This TCR came from a woman between 25 and 40 years old with COVID-19, enrolled during active disease. Here the CDR3 DNA reads TGTGCCAGCAGCTTAGCTAGCGGGAAGTACGAGCAGTACGTC. This encodes CASSLASGKYEQYV.